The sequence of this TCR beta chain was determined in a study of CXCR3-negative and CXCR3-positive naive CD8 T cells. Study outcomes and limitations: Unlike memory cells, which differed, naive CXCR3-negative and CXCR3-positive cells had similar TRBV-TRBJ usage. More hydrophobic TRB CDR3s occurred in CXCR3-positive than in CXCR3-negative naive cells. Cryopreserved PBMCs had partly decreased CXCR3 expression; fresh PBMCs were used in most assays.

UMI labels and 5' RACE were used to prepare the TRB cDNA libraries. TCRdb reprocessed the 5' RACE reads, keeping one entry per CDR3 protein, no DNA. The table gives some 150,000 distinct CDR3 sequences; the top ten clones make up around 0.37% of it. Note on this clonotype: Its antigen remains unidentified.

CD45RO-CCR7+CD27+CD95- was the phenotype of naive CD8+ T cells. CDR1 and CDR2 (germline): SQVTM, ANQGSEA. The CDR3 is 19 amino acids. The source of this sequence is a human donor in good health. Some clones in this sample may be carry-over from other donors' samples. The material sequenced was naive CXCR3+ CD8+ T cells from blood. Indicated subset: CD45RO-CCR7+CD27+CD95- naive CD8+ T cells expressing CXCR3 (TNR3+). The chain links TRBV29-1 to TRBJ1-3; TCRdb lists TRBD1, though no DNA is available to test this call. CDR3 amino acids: CSVGGLQGEGHLSGNTIYF.